The 5 T cell receptor beta chains presented below share a single source sample, sequenced in a study of T cells after somatic rescue of genetic block. Assay used: immunoSEQ multiplex PCR; TCRdb lists only in-frame clones, some missing. The profile covers approximately 67,000 clones, with just over 90% appearing a single time and approximately 3% taken by the ten largest. Sample: peripheral blood mononuclear cells (PBMCs). These receptors came from a man aged 35 to 55.

The CDR3 region is CASSRDSNEKLFF. The CDR3 nucleotides read TGTGCCAGCAGCCGGGACAGTAATGAAAAACTGTTTTTT. The chain recombines TRBV7-6 with TRBJ1-4; 7 nucleotides line up with TRBD1. The germline CDR1 and CDR2 sequences are SGHVS and FNYEAQ. This CDR3 has 13 amino acids. V lost 5 bases to trimming and J lost 4 bases; unmatched junction nucleotides: 1.

This chain uses TRBV2 with TRBJ2-7; D is unresolved. The CDR3 is made up of 13 amino acids. Trimming took 2 bases from V and 2 from J, leaving 7 bases between them. CDR1 SNHLY and CDR2 FYNNEI come from the germline V gene. The CDR3 loop reads CASSETAPYEQYF. DNA for the CDR3: TGTGCCAGCAGTGAAACTGCCCCCTACGAGCAGTACTTC.

Worth noting for this clone: The junction does not match germline at one end; this may be a read error. The chain has TRBV7-7 and TRBJ2-3; D may be TRBD1 or TRBD2 (7 bases each). Germline-derived CDR1 and CDR2 are SSHAT and FNYEAQ (reference sequence). The CDR3 loop spans 16 amino acids. CDR3 nucleotide sequence: TGTGCTAGCAGCTCCTCCCCAGGGGGGGGCACAGATACGCAGTATTTT. It specifies CASSSSPGGGTDTQYF.

The CDR3 DNA reads TGTGCCAGCAGTTACGGGGCGACTAACACCGGGGAGCTGTTTTTT. Translation: CASSYGATNTGELFF. This chain links TRBV6-5 with TRBJ2-2; D is perhaps TRBD1 (5 bases). This CDR3 is 15 amino acids long. CDR1 and CDR2 (germline): MNHEY, SVGAGI. V shed 2 bases and J shed 2 bases, with 9 bases lying between them.

The chain combines TRBV29-1 with TRBJ2-1; TRBD1 or TRBD2 may be the D gene (6 bases each). The length of the CDR3 is 13 residues. Per germline, CDR1 SQVTM and CDR2 ANQGSEA. Trimming removed 4 bases from V and 7 bases from J, with 14 bases in between. Here the CDR3 DNA reads TGCAGCGTTGTGCCGGGGGCGGTTAATGAGCAGTTCTTC. Its translation is CSVVPGAVNEQFF.